The T cell receptor (beta chain) described here comes from a study of T cells in Graves' hyperthyroidism and ophthalmopathy (dated by TCRdb to the late 2010s). Context from the whole study: Peripheral blood samples were taken at the time of initial diagnosis, prior to any treatment. Once sampling was done, hyperthyroidism patients were given methimazole at a starting dose of 30 mg daily, whereas ophthalmopathy patients were given high-dose intravenous methylprednisolone. TCR V-J signatures able to tell the groups apart were searched for in a discovery cohort of approximately 95 patients, of whom under 45 had Graves' ophthalmopathy and about 60 had stable Graves' hyperthyroidism. The study also compared thyroid tissue and blood T-cell repertoires from roughly six Graves' hyperthyroidism patients. The approximately 100 discovery patients were divided at random into training and test sets in a 7:3 ratio. The paper describes TCR Vbeta CDR3 sequencing of roughly 130 peripheral blood samples, made up of roughly 45 ophthalmopathy patients, roughly 72 hyperthyroidism patients and 17 progressor patients. Whether ophthalmopathy could be predicted prospectively was tested in an independent validation cohort made up of fewer than 20 hyperthyroidism patients plus 17 patients who later progressed to ophthalmopathy. General conclusions and limits of the study: Most expanded thyroid clonotypes (frequency above 0.001) were also detected in blood, a finding suggesting that blood repertoires may reflect thyroid immune responses. In validation, progression to ophthalmopathy was predicted by the model with 70.59% sensitivity and just over 72% specificity, a median of roughly 6.4 months before onset. A model built on a 13 V-J signature distinguished ophthalmopathy from stable hyperthyroidism, reaching 87.88% sensitivity and around 81% specificity in cross-validation and 80%/75% in testing. Sample size was not statistically predetermined, and investigators were not blinded to group allocation.

This clonotype was seen a few times. The antigen this receptor binds is unknown. No base quality values were provided; no much bigger clone lies one nucleotide off. The TCR beta CDR3 regions were amplified from RNA transcripts. A first-round RT-PCR of the TCR CDR3 used the HTBI primer set with the Qiagen OneStep RT-PCR kit. The libraries were constructed in a second round of multiplex PCR and then size-selected and purified. Paired-end sequencing of the libraries was performed with 100 bp reads on an Illumina HiSeq2000. Processing in the source paper ran as follows. SOAPnuke was used to process the raw data, throwing out any read that contained adapters or uncalled bases, had a mean Phred below 15, or lacked an exact constant-primer or identifier match. COPE v1.2.5 was used to merge the high-quality paired reads, and each unique nucleotide sequence was defined as a clonotype. MiTCR v1.1 was used to align clonotypes to the IMGT TRBV, TRBD and TRBJ reference segments. The analysis was restricted to V-J combinations with a frequency above 0.0001, which together covered about 99% of the repertoires. The TCS score was defined as the ratio of F50 (clonal expansion) to E x V (chaos), calculated using BLOSUM62-based TCRdist between CDR3 peptides within each V-J. Welch's t-statistics and random forest reduced 514 V-J features to 10 to 15, which were used in a naive Bayes classifier (R e1071). TCRdb passed the public sequencing reads through fastp at Q25 and MiXCR, retaining productive beta sequences. Identical CDR3 proteins give one entry, which carries the most common genes and DNA. V and J calls and clone size were set by TCRdb, not the authors. The sample table lists hundreds of thousands of distinct CDR3 sequences, less than 30% of them with a count of one. Around 30% of the sample is held by the ten biggest clonotypes.

Hyperthyroidism patients were aged 18 to 65 years and newly diagnosed, with disease duration of less than 2 months. Any patient with an uncontrolled infection, another autoimmune disease, pregnancy or lactation was excluded. Diagnoses were established on the basis of clinical symptoms, serum thyroxine and TRAb, thyroid ultrasound, and orbital computed tomography. For progressor patients, blood was drawn at the first diagnosis of hyperthyroidism, before any ophthalmopathy symptoms had appeared. Ficoll-Paque density gradient centrifugation was used to isolate PBMCs from around 9.1 ml of fresh peripheral blood. Progressor patients were first diagnosed with Graves' hyperthyroidism and then developed ophthalmopathy during follow-up. Total RNA was extracted with Trizol reagent, and quality was checked on an Agilent 2100 Bioanalyzer. Sequences SGHAT (CDR1) and FQNNGV (CDR2) are obtained from the germline V gene. V and J lose 3 bases and 1 base, and a span of 16 bases separates them. There are 16 amino acids in the CDR3, from cysteine to phenylalanine inclusive. The CDR3 DNA has 48 bases and is translated from base 1.

The chain is assembled from TRBV11-2 and TRBJ2-7; the D segment is perhaps TRBD1 or TRBD2, each sharing 5 matched bases. The source of this sequence is a middle-aged man with Graves' hyperthyroidism that later progressed to Graves' ophthalmopathy. The sequenced material came from blood. The DNA sequence follows: TGTGCCAGCAGCTTCGACACGGGGCCAGGTTCCTACGAGCAGTACTTC. Its translation is CASSFDTGPGSYEQYF.